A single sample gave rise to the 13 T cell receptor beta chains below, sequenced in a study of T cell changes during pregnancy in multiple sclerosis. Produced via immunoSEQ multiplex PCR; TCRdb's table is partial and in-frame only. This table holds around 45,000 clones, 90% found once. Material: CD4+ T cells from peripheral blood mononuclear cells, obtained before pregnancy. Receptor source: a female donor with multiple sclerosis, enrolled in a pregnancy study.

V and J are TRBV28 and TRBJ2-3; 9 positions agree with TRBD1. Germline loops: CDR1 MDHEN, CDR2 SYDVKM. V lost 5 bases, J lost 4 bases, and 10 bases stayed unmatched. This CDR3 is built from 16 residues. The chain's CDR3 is CASSLGGQGGPDTQYF. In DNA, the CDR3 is TGTGCCAGCAGTCTAGGGGGACAGGGAGGACCAGATACGCAGTATTTT.

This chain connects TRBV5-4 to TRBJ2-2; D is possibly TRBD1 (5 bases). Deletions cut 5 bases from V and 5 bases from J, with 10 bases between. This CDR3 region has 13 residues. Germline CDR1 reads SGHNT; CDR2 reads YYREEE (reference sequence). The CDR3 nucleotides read TGTGCCAGCAGTCTCCAGGGAACCGGGGAGCTGTTTTTT. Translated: CASSLQGTGELFF.

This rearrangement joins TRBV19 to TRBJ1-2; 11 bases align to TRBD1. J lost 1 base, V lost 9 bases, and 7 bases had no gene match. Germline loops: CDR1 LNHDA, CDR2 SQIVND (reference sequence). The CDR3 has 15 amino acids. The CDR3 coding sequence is TGTGCCAGCCGGGACAGGGGGTCATTTAACTATGGCTACACCTTC. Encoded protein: CASRDRGSFNYGYTF.

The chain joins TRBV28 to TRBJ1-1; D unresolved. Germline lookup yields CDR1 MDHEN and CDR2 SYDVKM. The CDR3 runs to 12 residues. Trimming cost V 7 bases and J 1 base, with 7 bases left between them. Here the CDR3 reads CASTFSNTEAFF. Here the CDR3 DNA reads TGTGCCAGCACTTTCTCGAACACTGAAGCTTTCTTT.

DNA of the CDR3: TGTGCCAGCAAGGGGCTCCAAGAGACCCAGTACTTC. It is translated as CASKGLQETQYF. The rearrangement links TRBV2 to TRBJ2-5; TRBD1 is a possible D gene (5 bases). V was cut by 7 bases and J by 1 base, with 7 bases left in between. CDR1 is SNHLY and CDR2 is FYNNEI in the germline V gene. The length of the CDR3 is 12 residues.

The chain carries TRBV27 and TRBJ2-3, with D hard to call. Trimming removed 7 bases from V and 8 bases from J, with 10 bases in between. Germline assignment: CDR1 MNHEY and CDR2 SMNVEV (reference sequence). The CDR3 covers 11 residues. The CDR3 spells CASIARGTQYF. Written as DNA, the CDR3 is TGTGCCAGCATTGCCCGAGGTACGCAGTATTTT.

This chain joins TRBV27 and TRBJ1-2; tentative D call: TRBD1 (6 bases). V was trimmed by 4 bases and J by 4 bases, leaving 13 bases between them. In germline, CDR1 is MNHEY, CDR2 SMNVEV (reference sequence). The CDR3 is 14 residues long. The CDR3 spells CASSSYRELYGYTF. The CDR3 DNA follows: TGTGCCAGCAGTTCCTACAGGGAACTCTATGGCTACACCTTC.

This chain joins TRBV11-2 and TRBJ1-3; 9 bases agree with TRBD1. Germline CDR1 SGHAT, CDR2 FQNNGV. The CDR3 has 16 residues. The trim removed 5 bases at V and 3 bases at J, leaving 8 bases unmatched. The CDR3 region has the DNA TGTGCCAGCAGCAATACACAGGGGGCAGGTGGAAACACCATATATTTT. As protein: CASSNTQGAGGNTIYF. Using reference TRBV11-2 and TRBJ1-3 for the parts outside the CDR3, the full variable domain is EAGVAQSPRYKIIEKRQSVAFWCNPISGHATLYWYQQILGQGPKLLIQFQNNGVVDDSQLPKDRFSAERLKGVDSTLKIQPAKLEDSAVYLCASSNTQGAGGNTIYFGEGSWLTVV.

CDR3 in DNA: TGTGCCAGTAGGACAGGAGGCCTCAACCCGGGCACTGAAGCTTTCTTT. Translating gives CASRTGGLNPGTEAFF. The chain carries TRBV19 and TRBJ1-1; possible D gene TRBD1, 6 bases. The CDR3 is 16 residues long. Germline loops: CDR1 LNHDA, CDR2 SQIVND (reference sequence). Trimming removed 6 bases from V and 4 bases from J, with 21 bases in between. The full variable domain, with the rest looked up from reference TRBV19 and TRBJ1-1, is DGGITQSPKYLFRKEGQNVTLSCEQNLNHDAMYWYRQDPGQGLRLIYYSQIVNDFQKGDIAEGYSVSREKKESFPLTVTSAQKNPTAFYLCASRTGGLNPGTEAFFGQGTRLTVV.

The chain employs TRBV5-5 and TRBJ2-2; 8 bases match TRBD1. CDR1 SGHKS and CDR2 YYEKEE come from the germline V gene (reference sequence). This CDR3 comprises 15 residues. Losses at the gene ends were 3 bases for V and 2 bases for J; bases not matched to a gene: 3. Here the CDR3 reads CASSSQGANTGELFF. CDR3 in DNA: TGTGCCAGCAGCTCGCAGGGGGCTAACACCGGGGAGCTGTTTTTT.

CDR3 in amino acids: CASSLLLLDVASGEQYF. The CDR3 DNA follows: TGTGCCAGCTCACTCCTTTTACTGGACGTCGCCTCGGGGGAGCAGTACTTC. The chain is built from TRBV18 and TRBJ2-7; tentatively, D is TRBD2 (5 bases). Trimming took 4 bases from V and 7 from J, leaving 26 bases between them. The CDR3 has 17 residues. From germline, CDR1 is KGHSH and CDR2 LQKENI.

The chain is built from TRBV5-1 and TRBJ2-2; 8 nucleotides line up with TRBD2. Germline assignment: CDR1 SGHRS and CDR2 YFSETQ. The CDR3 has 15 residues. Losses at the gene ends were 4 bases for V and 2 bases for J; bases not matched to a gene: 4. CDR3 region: CASSPGGGNTGELFF. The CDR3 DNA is TGCGCCAGCAGCCCCGGGGGGGGCAACACCGGGGAGCTGTTTTTT.

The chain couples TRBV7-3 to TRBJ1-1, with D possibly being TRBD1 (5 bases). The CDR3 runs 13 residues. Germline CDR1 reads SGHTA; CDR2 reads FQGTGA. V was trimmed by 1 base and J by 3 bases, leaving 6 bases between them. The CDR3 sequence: CASSLKGDTEAFF. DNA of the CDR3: TGTGCCAGCAGCTTAAAAGGGGACACTGAAGCTTTCTTT.